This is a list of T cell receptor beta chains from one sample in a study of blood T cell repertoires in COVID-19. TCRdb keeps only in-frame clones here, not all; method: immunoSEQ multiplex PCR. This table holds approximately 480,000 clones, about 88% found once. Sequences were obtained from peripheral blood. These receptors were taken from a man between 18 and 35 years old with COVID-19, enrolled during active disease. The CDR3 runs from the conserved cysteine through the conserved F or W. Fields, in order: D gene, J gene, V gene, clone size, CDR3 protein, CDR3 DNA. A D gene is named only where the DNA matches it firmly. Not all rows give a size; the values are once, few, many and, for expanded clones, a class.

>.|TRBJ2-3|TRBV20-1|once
CSASPSGGSTDTQYF
TGCAGTGCTAGTCCCAGCGGAGGGAGCACAGATACGCAGTATTTT
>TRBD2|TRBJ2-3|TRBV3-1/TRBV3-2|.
CASSWGVERGGRDTQYF
TGTGCCAGCAGCTGGGGTGTGGAGCGGGGGGGCAGGGATACGCAGTATTTT
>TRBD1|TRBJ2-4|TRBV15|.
CATSGIRDRPGIAKNIQYF
TGTGCCACCAGCGGAATCCGGGACAGGCCGGGTATAGCCAAAAACATTCAGTACTTC
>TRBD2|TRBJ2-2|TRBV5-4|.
CASSLASGGPYTGELFF
TGTGCCAGCAGCTTAGCTAGCGGGGGGCCCTACACCGGGGAGCTGTTTTTT
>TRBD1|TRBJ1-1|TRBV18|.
CASSRAGQRNTEAFF
TGTGCCAGCTCACGGGCGGGACAGAGGAACACTGAAGCTTTCTTT
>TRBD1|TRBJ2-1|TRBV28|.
CASSLTGQGASEQFF
TGTGCCAGCAGTTTAACAGGACAGGGGGCAAGTGAGCAGTTCTTC
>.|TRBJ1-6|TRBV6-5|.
CASSSQEVSPLHF
TGTGCCAGCAGCTCTCAGGAGGTGTCACCCCTCCACTTT
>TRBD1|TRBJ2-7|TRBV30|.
CAWSGVRGPGEQYF
TGTGCCTGGAGTGGGGTGAGGGGGCCAGGCGAGCAGTACTTC
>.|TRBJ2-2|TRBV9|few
CASSRGSASVTGELFF
TGTGCCAGCAGCCGGGGTTCGGCTAGCGTCACCGGGGAGCTGTTTTTT
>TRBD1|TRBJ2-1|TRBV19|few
CASSTGTGAINEQFF
TGTGCCAGTAGCACCGGGACAGGGGCCATCAATGAGCAGTTCTTC
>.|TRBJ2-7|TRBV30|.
CAWSVLRGPYEQYF
TGTGCCTGGAGCGTCCTTCGGGGTCCCTACGAGCAGTACTTC
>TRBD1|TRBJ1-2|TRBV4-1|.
CASSQAGTGMPHGYTF
TGCGCCAGCAGCCAAGCCGGGACAGGGATGCCCCATGGCTACACCTTC
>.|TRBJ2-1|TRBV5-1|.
CASSLVRSSYNEQFF
TGCGCCAGCAGCTTGGTGAGGAGCTCCTACAATGAGCAGTTCTTC
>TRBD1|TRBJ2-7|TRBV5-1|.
CASSSSGTGTYEQYF
TGCGCCAGCAGCAGCTCCGGGACAGGGACCTACGAGCAGTACTTC
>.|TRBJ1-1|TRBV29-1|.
CSGGQRNTEAFF
TGCAGCGGCGGACAGAGGAACACTGAAGCTTTCTTT
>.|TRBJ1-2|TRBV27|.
CASSPFLPRTEANYGYTF
TGTGCCAGCAGCCCCTTTTTACCACGGACGGAGGCTAACTATGGCTACACCTTC
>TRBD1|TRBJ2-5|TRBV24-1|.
CATSDSRTGTVTQYF
TGTGCCACCAGTGATTCCCGGACAGGGACGGTGACCCAGTACTTC
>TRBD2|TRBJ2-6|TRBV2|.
CASWWENSSGGHGANVLTF
TGTGCCAGCTGGTGGGAGAACTCTAGCGGGGGACATGGGGCCAACGTCCTGACTTTC
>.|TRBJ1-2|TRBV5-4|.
CASSLRGSNYGYTF
TGTGCCAGCAGCTTGAGAGGTTCTAACTATGGCTACACCTTC
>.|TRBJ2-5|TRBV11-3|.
CASSQRLQETQYF
TGTGCCAGCAGCCAAAGACTCCAAGAGACCCAGTACTTC
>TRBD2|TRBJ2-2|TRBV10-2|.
CASSTSGPRELFF
TGCGCCAGCAGTACTAGCGGGCCCCGGGAGCTGTTTTTT
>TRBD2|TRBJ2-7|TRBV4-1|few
CASSYLAGVYEQYF
TGCGCCAGCAGCTATCTAGCGGGAGTGTACGAGCAGTACTTC
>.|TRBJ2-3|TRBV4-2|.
CASSQDPVRGSSTDTQYF
TGTGCCAGCAGCCAAGATCCCGTCCGAGGTTCCAGCACAGATACGCAGTATTTT
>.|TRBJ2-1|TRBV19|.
CASSKAGLYNEQFF
TGTGCCAGTAGCAAGGCGGGACTCTACAATGAGCAGTTCTTC
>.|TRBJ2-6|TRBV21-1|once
CASKDGDRGPGCGANVLTF
TGTGCCAGCAAAGACGGAGACAGGGGCCCAGGGTGTGGGGCCAACGTCCTGACTTTC
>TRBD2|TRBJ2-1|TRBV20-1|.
CSAGGTSGSSYNEQFF
TGCAGTGCTGGTGGGACTAGCGGGAGCTCCTACAATGAGCAGTTCTTC
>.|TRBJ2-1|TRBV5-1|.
CASSSGTSTYNEQFF
TGCGCCAGCAGCTCTGGCACCTCCACCTACAATGAGCAGTTCTTC
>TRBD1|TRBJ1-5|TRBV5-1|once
CASSFTGGAQPQHF
TGCGCCAGCAGCTTTACAGGGGGCGCACAGCCCCAGCATTTT
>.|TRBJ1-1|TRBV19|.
CASSIGGARAFF
TGTGCCAGTAGTATAGGAGGCGCCCGCGCTTTCTTT
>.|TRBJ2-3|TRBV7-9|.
CASSPGPSTSTDTQYF
TGTGCCAGCAGCCCCGGCCCTAGCACATCCACAGATACGCAGTATTTT
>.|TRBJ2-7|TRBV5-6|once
CASSLEPGLSYEQYF
TGTGCCAGCAGCTTGGAACCGGGACTCTCCTACGAGCAGTACTTC
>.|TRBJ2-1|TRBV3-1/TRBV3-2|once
CASSLRGEQFF
TGTGCCAGCAGCCTCAGAGGTGAGCAGTTCTTC
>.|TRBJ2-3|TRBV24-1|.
CATSDLGGSTDTQYF
TGTGCCACCAGTGATTTGGGGGGGAGCACAGATACGCAGTATTTT
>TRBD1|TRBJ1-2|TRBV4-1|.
CASSHETGGRGGYTF
TGCGCCAGCAGCCATGAGACAGGGGGCCGAGGCGGCTACACCTTC
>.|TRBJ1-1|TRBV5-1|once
CASSNRDLNTEAFF
TGCGCCAGCAGCAACCGGGACTTGAACACTGAAGCTTTCTTT
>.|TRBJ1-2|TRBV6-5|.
CASSRSVYDYGYTF
TGTGCCAGCAGCCGCTCGGTTTACGACTATGGCTACACCTTC
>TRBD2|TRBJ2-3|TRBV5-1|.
CASSLYGRGADTQYF
TGCGCCAGCAGCTTGTACGGGAGGGGGGCAGATACGCAGTATTTT
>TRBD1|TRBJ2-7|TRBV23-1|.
CASSQSEDRDAYEQYF
TGCGCCAGCAGTCAATCGGAGGACAGGGACGCCTACGAGCAGTACTTC
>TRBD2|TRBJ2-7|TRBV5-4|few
CASSLSGGAYEQYF
TGTGCCAGCAGCTTGAGCGGGGGCGCCTACGAGCAGTACTTC
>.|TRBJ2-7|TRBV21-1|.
CARTGGSYEQYF
TGTGCCAGGACAGGGGGAAGCTACGAGCAGTACTTC
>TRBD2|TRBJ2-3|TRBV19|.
CASSTAGGPTDTQYF
TGTGCCAGTAGTACGGCGGGAGGGCCCACAGATACGCAGTATTTT
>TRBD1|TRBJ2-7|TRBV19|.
CASRDGQGARYEQYF
TGTGCCAGTAGGGATGGACAGGGGGCACGATACGAGCAGTACTTC
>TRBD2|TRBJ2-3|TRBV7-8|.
CASSLSGGVFNTQYF
TGTGCCAGCAGCTTGAGCGGGGGGGTCTTCAATACGCAGTATTTT
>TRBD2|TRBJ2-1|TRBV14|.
CASSRLQGVGGSGSYNEQFF
TGTGCCAGCAGCCGTCTTCAGGGAGTGGGGGGGTCCGGCTCCTACAATGAGCAGTTCTTC
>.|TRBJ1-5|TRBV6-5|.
CATGTGRGQPQHF
TGTGCCACCGGAACAGGTCGAGGTCAGCCCCAGCATTTT
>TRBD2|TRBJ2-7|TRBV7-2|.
CASSESGGSPYEQYF
TGTGCCAGCAGCGAGAGCGGGGGGTCTCCCTACGAGCAGTACTTC
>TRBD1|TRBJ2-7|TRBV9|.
CASSVGTGSPYEQYF
TGTGCCAGCAGCGTAGGGACAGGGAGCCCCTACGAGCAGTACTTC
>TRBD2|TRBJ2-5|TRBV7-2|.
CASSRAGVETQYF
TGTGCCAGCAGCAGAGCGGGGGTGGAGACCCAGTACTTC
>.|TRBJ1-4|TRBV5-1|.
CASSWERAGGEKLFF
TGCGCCAGCTCCTGGGAGAGGGCCGGGGGTGAAAAACTGTTTTTT
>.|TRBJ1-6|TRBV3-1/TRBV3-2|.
CASSPRQVNSPLHF
TGTGCCAGCAGCCCCCGACAGGTTAATTCACCCCTCCACTTT
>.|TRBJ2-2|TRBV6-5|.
CASSYLQGGELFF
TGTGCCAGCAGTTACCTCCAGGGCGGGGAGCTGTTTTTT
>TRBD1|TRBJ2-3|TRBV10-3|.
CAIRGDRGSVNTQYF
TGTGCCATCAGGGGGGACAGGGGGTCAGTGAATACGCAGTATTTT
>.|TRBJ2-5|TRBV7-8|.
CASSGSETQYF
TGTGCCAGCAGCGGGAGCGAGACCCAGTACTTC